What follows is one T cell receptor beta chain and its context. Its target is unknown. Donors in the study were healthy people who gave bone marrow. The sample belongs to a study of cytomegalovirus exposure and HLA in healthy donors. Primers: 60 Vbeta forward and 13 Jbeta reverse. Measured with immunoSEQ multiplex PCR; TCRdb has only the in-frame clones, and not every one. The sample contains 75,000 to 90,000 clones, less than 85% of which appear only once. Study-level findings and limits: Reports credit the classifier with highly specific, highly sensitive diagnosis of cytomegalovirus status. Donors were assumed by presence/absence analyses to have roughly uniform sequencing depth. Analysis was performed later, and it showed HLA-associated TCR beta chains to be more clonally expanded than equally common others.

V lost 4 bases and J 2 bases, leaving 7 bases between the germline ends. Germline assignment: CDR1 PRHDT and CDR2 FYEKMQ (reference sequence). There are 13 residues in the CDR3. This receptor was taken from a man aged 40-55 years in good health and CMV-seropositive. The chain is built from TRBV13 and TRBJ2-3, with no clear D. Sequenced: PBMCs. The CDR3 here is CASSSALTDTQYF. DNA for the CDR3: TGTGCCAGCAGCTCCGCACTCACAGATACGCAGTATTTT. Variable domain in full (rest from reference TRBV13 and TRBJ2-3): AAGVIQSPRHLIKEKRETATLKCYPIPRHDTVYWYQQGPGQDPQFLISFYEKMQSDKGSIPDRFSAQQFSDYHSELNMSSLELGDSALYFCASSSALTDTQYFGPGTRLTVL.